This is a list of T cell receptor beta chains from one sample in a study of OX40 agonist ivuxolimab in advanced cancers. Sequencing used immunoSEQ multiplex PCR; TCRdb keeps in-frame clones, though not all of them. The sample holds more than 70,000 clones, more than 80% seen once. The sequences come from CD4+ or CD8+ T cells sorted from blood, collected in a trial of the OX40 agonist ivuxolimab. The receptors come from an adult with an advanced solid tumor such as melanoma, head and neck, liver or kidney cancer. The CDR3 runs from the conserved cysteine through the conserved F or W.

J: TRBJ2-7; V: TRBV2; CDR3: CARGTGRSYEQYF
J: TRBJ2-5; V: TRBV7-9; CDR3: CASSGIAGEETQYF
J: TRBJ1-5; V: TRBV18; CDR3: CASSTGQGTEAQHF
J: TRBJ1-1; V: TRBV5-1; CDR3: CASSLLDGRNTEAFF
J: TRBJ1-2; V: TRBV4-1; CDR3: CASSQEREGYGYTF
J: TRBJ2-4; V: TRBV5-1; CDR3: CASSKGARGNIQYF
J: TRBJ1-2; V: TRBV10-1; CDR3: CASSAQWERGYTF
J: -; V: TRBV7-8; CDR3: CASSLATGTSYEQYF
J: TRBJ2-7; V: TRBV7-2; CDR3: CASSLEVAYEQYF
J: TRBJ1-2; V: TRBV5-1; CDR3: CASSLEQFNYGYTF
J: TRBJ2-3; V: TRBV2; CDR3: CASNNRDRGTDTQYF
J: TRBJ2-7; V: TRBV9; CDR3: CASSPRGGLGSGEQYF
J: TRBJ2-1; V: TRBV7-3; CDR3: CASSFDRGRENEQFF
J: TRBJ1-2; V: TRBV6-1; CDR3: CASSVRDGRNYGYTF
J: TRBJ2-5; V: TRBV29-1; CDR3: CSVGGGSETQYF
J: TRBJ2-7; V: TRBV5-1; CDR3: CASSLNAGGPRYEQYF
J: TRBJ2-2; V: TRBV5-6; CDR3: CASSFQGAGELFF
J: TRBJ2-1; V: TRBV11-2; CDR3: CASSLDLYGTLDNEQFF
J: TRBJ2-7; V: TRBV14; CDR3: CASSQRLGISYEQYF
J: TRBJ1-3; V: TRBV27; CDR3: CASSLSFSADSGNTIYF
J: TRBJ2-5; V: TRBV5-4; CDR3: CASSLAGTQETQYF
J: TRBJ1-2; V: TRBV28; CDR3: CASSDVYGYTF
J: TRBJ2-7; V: TRBV18; CDR3: CASSPQSGSYEQYF
J: TRBJ1-6; V: TRBV7-6; CDR3: CASSLTEGSSYNSPLHF
J: TRBJ2-3; V: TRBV29-1; CDR3: CSVDRRSTDTQYF
J: TRBJ2-2; V: TRBV5-1; CDR3: CASSWERPGLIGELFF
J: TRBJ1-3; V: TRBV19; CDR3: CASSPRTAAGNTIYF
J: TRBJ2-7; V: TRBV5-1; CDR3: CASSPGTGVEQYF
J: TRBJ2-1; V: TRBV18; CDR3: CASSLGNEQFF
J: TRBJ2-7; V: TRBV9; CDR3: CASSPGILSYEQYF
J: TRBJ2-1; V: TRBV6-1; CDR3: CASSESPANNEQFF
J: TRBJ2-7; V: TRBV5-1; CDR3: CASSLRLAGLYEQYF
J: TRBJ1-1; V: TRBV21-1; CDR3: CASSRPGGFATEAFF
J: TRBJ1-6; V: TRBV27; CDR3: CASSSNYSPLHF
J: TRBJ2-4; V: TRBV7-9; CDR3: CASSPTGRNIQYF
J: TRBJ1-1; V: TRBV9; CDR3: CASSVEPGQGYTEAFF
J: TRBJ1-6; V: TRBV28; CDR3: CASRFGTASFFYNSPLHF
J: TRBJ2-1; V: TRBV7-9; CDR3: CASSPQTGGASQFF
J: TRBJ1-1; V: TRBV11-1; CDR3: CASSAGQGVTEAFF
J: TRBJ1-2; V: TRBV5-1; CDR3: CASSLSWQDGYTF
J: TRBJ2-7; V: TRBV5-1; CDR3: CASSLSGLAGYEQYF
J: TRBJ2-2; V: TRBV7-8; CDR3: CASSPRGGNRELFF
J: TRBJ2-7; V: TRBV6-1; CDR3: CASSFYEQYF
J: TRBJ1-1; V: TRBV4-1; CDR3: CASSQDVVRGRWAFF
J: TRBJ2-3; V: TRBV18; CDR3: CASSLTSGTDTQYF
J: TRBJ2-3; V: TRBV5-1; CDR3: CASSPYAEGTDTQYF